This TCR beta chain emerged from a study of cytotoxic CD8 clonotypes in ibrutinib-treated CLL. Study-level findings and limits: Elevated clonality accompanied ibrutinib response, with a return toward baseline values at progression.

Libraries of TCR beta were made from 1.5 to 2 micrograms of genomic DNA that came from cryopreserved PBMCs. The table came from immunoSEQ multiplex PCR; TCRdb's copy has only in-frame clones and leaves some out. The table includes 40,000 or so clones, around 70% detected once. On this clone: Its antigen is not known.

The germline V gene encodes CDR1 SEHNR and CDR2 FQNEAQ (reference sequence). The V segment lost 10 bases and the J segment 8 bases; nucleotides outside the gene matches: 6. The CDR3 covers 12 residues. The origin of this receptor is a human donor with chronic lymphocytic leukemia. The chain is built from TRBV7-9 and TRBJ1-4; 8 nucleotides match TRBD1. Sequencing was performed on PBMCs, taken at disease progression, from a patient treated with ibrutinib. For the CDR3, the DNA is TGTGCCACCGGACAGGGCGGCGAAAAACTGTTTTTT. This sequence encodes CATGQGGEKLFF.